The clone carrying this T cell receptor (beta chain) came up once. This record comes from a study of blood T cell repertoires in COVID-19. About the study: Collection of acute and convalescent COVID-19 samples took place in the United States, Italy and Spain. T cells, B-cell-depleted T cells, or PBMCs supplied cDNA or gDNA.

The germline V and J ends were trimmed by 5 bases and 1 base, with 5 bases remaining between them. This CDR3 spans 13 amino acids. CDR1 and CDR2 (germline): KGHDR, SFDVKD. Sequencing used immunoSEQ multiplex PCR; TCRdb keeps in-frame clones, though not all of them. The data contain around 150,000 clones, about 91% of them singletons. The V gene is TRBV24-1, the J gene TRBJ2-1; maybe TRBD1 (5 bases). The specimen was peripheral blood. The receptor was isolated from a woman aged 55-69 years who had recovered from COVID-19. CDR3 sequence reads: CATSGQSYNEQFF. CDR3 bases: TGTGCCACCAGTGGACAGTCCTACAATGAGCAGTTCTTC.